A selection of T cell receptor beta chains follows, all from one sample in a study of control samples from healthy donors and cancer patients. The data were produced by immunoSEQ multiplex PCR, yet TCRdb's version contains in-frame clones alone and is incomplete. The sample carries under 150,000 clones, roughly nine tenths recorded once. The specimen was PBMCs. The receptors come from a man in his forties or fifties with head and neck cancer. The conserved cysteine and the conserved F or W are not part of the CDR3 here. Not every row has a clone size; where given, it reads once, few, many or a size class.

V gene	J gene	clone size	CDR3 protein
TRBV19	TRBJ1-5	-	ASSIGGSGVRPQH
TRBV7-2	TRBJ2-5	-	ASSLPETQY
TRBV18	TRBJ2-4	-	ASSRLGPGTSMGIQY
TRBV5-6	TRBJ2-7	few	ASSPSDRDSYEQY
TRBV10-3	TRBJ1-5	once	AISDSREGSNQPQH
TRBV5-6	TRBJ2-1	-	ASSFPNNEQF
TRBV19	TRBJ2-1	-	ASSIGPRSYNEQF
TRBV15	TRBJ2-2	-	ATSTDRRGVGELF
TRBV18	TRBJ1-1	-	ASSLDGRNTEAF
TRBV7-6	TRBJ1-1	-	ASSLMIGTEAF
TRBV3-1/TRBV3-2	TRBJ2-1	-	ASSKASGTTHEQF
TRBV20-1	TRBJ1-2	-	SATLGYT
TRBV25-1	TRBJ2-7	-	ASSEWRGLTYEQY
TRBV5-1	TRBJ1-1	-	ASSMRQGMNTEAF
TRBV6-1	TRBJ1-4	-	ASSEARGGVEKLF